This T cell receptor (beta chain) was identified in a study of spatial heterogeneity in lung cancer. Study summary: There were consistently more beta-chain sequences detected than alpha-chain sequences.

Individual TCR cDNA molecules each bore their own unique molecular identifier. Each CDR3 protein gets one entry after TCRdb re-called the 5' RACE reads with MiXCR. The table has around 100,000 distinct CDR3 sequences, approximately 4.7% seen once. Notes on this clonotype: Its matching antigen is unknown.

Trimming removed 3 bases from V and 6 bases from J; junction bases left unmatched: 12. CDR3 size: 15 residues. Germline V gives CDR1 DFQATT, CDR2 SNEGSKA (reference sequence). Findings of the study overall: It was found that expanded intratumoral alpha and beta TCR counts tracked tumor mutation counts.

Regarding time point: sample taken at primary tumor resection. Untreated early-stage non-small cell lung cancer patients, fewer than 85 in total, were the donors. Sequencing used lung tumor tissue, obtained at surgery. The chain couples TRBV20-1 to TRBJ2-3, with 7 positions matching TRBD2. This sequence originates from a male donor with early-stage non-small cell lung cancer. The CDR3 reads CSASEGAGVSDTQYF. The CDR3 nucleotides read TGCAGTGCTAGCGAGGGTGCGGGAGTTAGTGATACGCAGTATTTT.